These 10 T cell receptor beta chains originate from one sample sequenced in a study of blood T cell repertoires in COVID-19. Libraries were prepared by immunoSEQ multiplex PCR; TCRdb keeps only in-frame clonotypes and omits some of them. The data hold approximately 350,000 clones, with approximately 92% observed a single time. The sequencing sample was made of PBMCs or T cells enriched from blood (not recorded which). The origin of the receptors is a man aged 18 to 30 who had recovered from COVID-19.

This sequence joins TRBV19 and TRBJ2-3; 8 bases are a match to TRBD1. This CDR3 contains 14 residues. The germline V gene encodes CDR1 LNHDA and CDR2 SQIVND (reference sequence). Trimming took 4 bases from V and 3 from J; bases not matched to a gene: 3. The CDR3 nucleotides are TGTGCCAGTAGTACGACAGGGGCGACAGATACGCAGTATTTT. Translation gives CASSTTGATDTQYF.

The CDR3 region has the DNA TGTGCCAGCACTGGGGCTGGAGGGGCCAACGTCCTGACTTTC. Protein: CASTGAGGANVLTF. The chain joins TRBV7-2 to TRBJ2-6; weak D call: TRBD1 (5 bases). V lost 7 bases and J 4 bases, leaving 11 bases between the germline ends. Germline V gene lookup returns CDR1 SGHTA and CDR2 FQGNSA. This CDR3 is 14 amino acids long.

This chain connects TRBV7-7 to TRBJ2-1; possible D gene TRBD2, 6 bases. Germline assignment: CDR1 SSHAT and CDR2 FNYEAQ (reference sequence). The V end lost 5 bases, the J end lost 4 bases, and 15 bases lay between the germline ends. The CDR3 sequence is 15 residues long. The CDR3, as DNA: TGTGCCAGCAGCCCGGAGGGACGTCAATACAATGAGCAGTTCTTC. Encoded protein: CASSPEGRQYNEQFF.

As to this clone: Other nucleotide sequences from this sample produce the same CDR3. The CDR3 DNA is TGTGCCTGGAGTGTTACAGGCTACAATGAGCAGTTCTTC. It yields the protein CAWSVTGYNEQFF. The rearrangement uses TRBV30 and TRBJ2-1, with a tentative D call TRBD1 (5 bases). The germline gives CDR1 GTSNPN, CDR2 SVGIG (reference sequence). This CDR3 has 13 residues. Trimming took off 0 bases at V and 3 bases at J, with 6 bases between the two ends.

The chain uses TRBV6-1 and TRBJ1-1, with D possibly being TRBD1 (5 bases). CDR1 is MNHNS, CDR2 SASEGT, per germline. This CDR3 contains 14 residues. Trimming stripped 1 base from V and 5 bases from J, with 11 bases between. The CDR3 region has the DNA TGTGCCAGCAGTGAAGGAGGGAGGGGTACTGAAGCTTTCTTT. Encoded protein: CASSEGGRGTEAFF.

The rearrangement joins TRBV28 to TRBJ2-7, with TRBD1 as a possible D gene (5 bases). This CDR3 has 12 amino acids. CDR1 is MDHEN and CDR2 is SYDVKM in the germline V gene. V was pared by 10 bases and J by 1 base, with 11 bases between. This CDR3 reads CATRQNSYEQYF. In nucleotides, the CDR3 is TGTGCCACTAGACAGAATTCCTACGAGCAGTACTTC.

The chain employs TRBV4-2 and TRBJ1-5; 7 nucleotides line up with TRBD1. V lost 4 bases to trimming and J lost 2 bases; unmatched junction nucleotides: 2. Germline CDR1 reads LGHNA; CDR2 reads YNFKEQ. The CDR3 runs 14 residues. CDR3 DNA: TGTGCCAGCAGCCCGGGACAGCGCAATCAGCCCCAGCATTTT. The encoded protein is CASSPGQRNQPQHF.

This CDR3 is CASSPKRGALNQPQHF. As DNA, the CDR3 is TGTGCCAGCTCACCTAAACGGGGGGCGCTGAATCAGCCCCAGCATTTT. The chain couples TRBV18 to TRBJ1-5, with D possibly matching TRBD1 (6 bases). The CDR3 spans 16 residues. Germline-derived CDR1 and CDR2 are KGHSH and LQKENI. V was trimmed by 3 bases and J by 4 bases, leaving 16 bases between them. The entire variable domain, with the rest obtained from reference TRBV18 and TRBJ1-5, is as follows: NAGVMQNPRHLVRRRGQEARLRCSPMKGHSHVYWYRQLPEEGLKFMVYLQKENIIDESGMPKERFSAEFPKEGPSILRIQQVVRGDSAAYFCASSPKRGALNQPQHFGDGTRLSIL.

The CDR3 region is CASSSTEAPPQQRGANVLTF. The DNA for the CDR3 is TGTGCCAGCAGCTCCACCGAAGCCCCGCCTCAGCAGCGTGGGGCCAACGTCCTGACTTTC. The chain couples TRBV5-5 to TRBJ2-6, with no clear D. The ends were cut back, 3 bases at V and 3 bases at J, with 25 bases in the middle. The CDR3 runs 20 residues. Germline CDR1 SGHKS, CDR2 YYEKEE (reference sequence).

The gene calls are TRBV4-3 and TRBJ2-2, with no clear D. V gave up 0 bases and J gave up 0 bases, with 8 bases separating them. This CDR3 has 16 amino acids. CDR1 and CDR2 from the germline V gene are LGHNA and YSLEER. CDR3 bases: TGCGCCAGCAGCCAAGAATTCCCCGCGAACACCGGGGAGCTGTTTTTT. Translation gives CASSQEFPANTGELFF.